Below, 8 T cell receptor beta chains from the same sample are listed, as sequenced in a study of siplizumab effects on memory and regulatory T cells. The data were produced by immunoSEQ multiplex PCR, yet TCRdb's version contains in-frame clones alone and is incomplete. The sample yields over 100,000 clones, around 90% seen once. Input material: Tregs sorted from blood. The receptors here all came from a human donor in good health.

The chain uses TRBV6-4 and TRBJ1-1, with 12 positions matching TRBD1. J lost 5 bases, V lost 9 bases, and 7 bases had no gene match. This CDR3 is 14 amino acids long. Per germline, CDR1 MRHNA and CDR2 SNTAGT. CDR3 in DNA: TGTGCCAGATCTACGGGACAGGGGGCGACTGAAGCTTTCTTT. Amino acid sequence: CARSTGQGATEAFF.

The V gene is TRBV5-1, the J gene TRBJ2-1; 10 positions match TRBD2. The CDR3 runs 14 residues. Germline V CDR1 and CDR2: SGHRS, YFSETQ. J lost 4 bases, V lost 9 bases, and 7 bases had no gene match. The CDR3 region has the DNA TGCGCCATTTCTTCTAGCGGGGGATACAATGAGCAGTTCTTC. The encoded protein is CAISSSGGYNEQFF.

This clone was found once. The rearrangement uses TRBV5-5 and TRBJ2-5; perhaps TRBD1 as D (5 bases). The germline V gene encodes CDR1 SGHKS and CDR2 YYEKEE (reference sequence). Trimming stripped 4 bases from V and 4 bases from J, with 17 bases between. The CDR3 runs to 15 residues. The DNA for the CDR3 is TGTGCCAGCAGCCTGGGGCTGCAAGAGGTAGAGACCCAGTACTTC. Amino acid sequence: CASSLGLQEVETQYF. Combining the CDR3 with reference TRBV5-5 and TRBJ2-5 gives the whole variable domain DAGVTQSPTHLIKTRGQQVTLRCSPISGHKSVSWYQQVLGQGPQFIFQYYEKEERGRGNFPDRFSARQFPNYSSELNVNALLLGDSALYLCASSLGLQEVETQYFGPGTRLLVL.

The count of this clone is one. The chain couples TRBV6-6 to TRBJ1-5; D is perhaps TRBD1 (6 bases). This CDR3 comprises 16 residues. Germline values: CDR1 MNHNY, CDR2 SVGAGI (reference sequence). Between the trimmed V and J ends, which lost 6 bases and 2 bases, there was a span of 17 bases. The DNA for the CDR3 is TGTGCCAGCAGCTTTCAGTCACAGGGAGGCAATCAGCCCCAGCATTTT. Translated: CASSFQSQGGNQPQHF.

The chain is built from TRBV4-1 and TRBJ2-1; perhaps TRBD1 as D (6 bases). V was pared by 0 bases and J by 4 bases, with 10 bases between. CDR1 is MGHRA, CDR2 YSYEKL, per germline. This CDR3 contains 15 residues. The CDR3 sequence is CASSQERGKYNEQFF. CDR3 in DNA: TGCGCCAGCAGCCAAGAAAGGGGGAAGTACAATGAGCAGTTCTTC.

This sequence joins TRBV6-1 and TRBJ1-2; 9 bases line up with TRBD1. V lost 8 bases and J lost 8; bases outside the gene matches: 15. CDR3 length: 15 amino acids. Germline CDR1 and CDR2: MNHNS and SASEGT. CDR3 sequence: CASGTGSTRLGGYTF. In DNA, the CDR3 is TGTGCCAGCGGGACAGGGTCGACTAGGTTAGGAGGCTACACCTTC.

This chain links TRBV29-1 with TRBJ1-1; D remains unclear. The CDR3 has 14 amino acids. V lost 6 bases to trimming and J lost 0 bases, with 14 bases between them. CDR1 is SQVTM and CDR2 is ANQGSEA in the germline V gene. In DNA, the CDR3 is TGCAGCGTCGCACGGTTTGGGATGAACACTGAAGCTTTCTTT. This translates into CSVARFGMNTEAFF.

This rearrangement joins TRBV6-5 to TRBJ1-1; the D gene is possibly TRBD1 (6 bases). The CDR3 length is 11 residues. Germline lookup yields CDR1 MNHEY and CDR2 SVGAGI. V was pared by 6 bases and J by 7 bases, with 9 bases between. CDR3 coding DNA: TGTGCCAGCAGACAGGGCGGTGAAGCTTTCTTT. It specifies CASRQGGEAFF.